This T cell receptor (beta chain) comes out of a study of blood T cells in healthy people across ages. General study findings and limits: Diversity figures based on one million T cells were deemed too low. Researchers said unsorted PBMCs prevented a conclusive naive versus antigen-experienced comparison.

Peripheral blood from each donor was collected in a volume of approximately 10 milliliters. With a J-beta primer mix and a sample-barcoded 5' primer, a second PCR ran 7 to 11 cycles. Each CDR3 protein gets one entry after TCRdb re-called the 5' RACE reads with MiXCR. The data show hundreds of thousands of distinct CDR3 sequences, with over 45% seen just once and roughly 22% held by the top ten. On this clonotype: Its antigen remains unidentified.

What was sequenced was blood. This TCR was recovered from a man aged 25 to 40 in good health.

The CDR3 sequence: CSVDGTGGIYNYGYTF. CDR3 nucleotide sequence: TGCAGCGTTGACGGGACAGGGGGCATCTATAACTATGGCTACACCTTC. The V gene is TRBV29-1, the J gene TRBJ1-2, with TRBD1 matching 12 bases. Looked up from germline, CDR1 is SQVTM and CDR2 is ANQGSEA. V dropped 3 bases and J dropped 1; count of bases not matched to a gene: 6. The CDR3 has 16 amino acids.